This TCR beta chain was profiled in a study of vaccination effects on CD4 cells after COVID-19. A word on this clone: Its target is unknown.

Profiled with immunoSEQ multiplex PCR; TCRdb holds only in-frame clones, not every one. The sample lists fewer than 14,000 clones, roughly 74% occurring once. Ahead of sequencing, the ViraFEST assay grew antigen-specific CD4+ T cells using viral peptide pools. Between days 9 and 11 of culture, CD4+ T cells were separated out. The source of this sequence is a human donor who received a COVID-19 vaccine. The material sequenced was CD4+ T cells from PBMCs cultured with HCoV-229E spike peptides, taken before COVID-19 vaccination.

CDR3: CASSVGTANEAFF. DNA of the CDR3: TGTGCCAGCAGCGTAGGGACAGCCAACGAAGCTTTCTTT. This chain joins TRBV9 and TRBJ1-1; tentatively, D is TRBD1 (6 bases). Deletions cut 0 bases from V and 8 bases from J, with 11 bases between. CDR1 and CDR2 from the germline V gene are SGDLS and YYNGEE. The CDR3 is made up of 13 amino acids.